This T cell receptor (beta chain) was recorded in a study of a mutant IDH1 vaccine in newly diagnosed glioma. Study as a whole: Patients in the study were vaccinated eight times, receiving shots in weeks 1, 3, 5, 7, 11, 15, 19 and 23. Vaccination began 4-6 weeks post radiotherapy alone, or with temozolomide cycles. Sex distribution of treated patients was around 62% male and around 40% female; mean age was about 40 years.

With 2 bases removed from V and 1 base from J, the gap between germline ends came to 11 bases. The CDR3 extends over 15 amino acids. The germline CDR1 and CDR2 sequences are SEHNR and FQNEAQ (reference sequence). Generated by immunoSEQ multiplex PCR, the TCRdb table keeps only in-frame clones and is missing some. Of about 81,000 clones detected, roughly 85% appear once; the ten largest clones hold 2% to 2.5%. Concerning this clone itself: What it binds is unknown.

The time point is: week 23, last vaccination. Doses consisted of 300 ug of mutant IDH1 20-mer peptide each, paired with topical imiquimod. Here the sequenced sample was PBMCs, taken from a glioma patient whose treatment included an IDH1 peptide vaccine. This sequence originates from a man aged 25 to 40 with glioma. Some clones in this sample may be carry-over from other donors' samples. The gene calls are TRBV7-9 and TRBJ2-5; D gene uncertain. The CDR3: CASSLWRGLQETQYF. The DNA for the CDR3 is TGTGCCAGCAGCTTATGGAGAGGCCTCCAAGAGACCCAGTACTTC.